This TCR beta chain was sequenced for a study of Ad26.COV2.S vaccination and SARS-CoV-2 variants. General study results and limits: Breadth, reportedly substantial, characterized the spike-specific CD8+ and CD4+ T cell responses after vaccination. Breadth and depth estimates from TCRs may understate total T cell responses.

Using immunoSEQ multiplex PCR, the repertoire was profiled, and TCRdb retains in-frame clones only, with some absent. This sample yields 350,000 to 450,000 clones, of which about 90% are seen a single time; 1.5% to 2% belongs to the top ten. Treatment specified: approximately 18 received Ad26.COV2.S at low or high dose, single or two shots; 5 received placebo; per-sample allocation not given. Samples came from day 63 after the first vaccine or placebo injection. Adults aged 18-55 years in Boston included the donor. Trimming took off 4 bases at V and 4 bases at J, with 17 bases between the two ends. The CDR3 runs 16 residues. Germline CDR1 reads SGHDT; CDR2 reads YYEEEE. As concerns this clone: Its cognate antigen is unknown.

The chain links TRBV5-6 to TRBJ2-2; D remains unclear. The TCR comes from a person between 18 and 60 years old who received the Ad26.COV2.S COVID-19 vaccine or a placebo. The specimen was peripheral blood, collected in a trial of Ad26.COV2.S vaccine versus placebo. CDR3 protein: CASSLWPGPGTGELFF. CDR3 bases: TGTGCCAGCAGCCTGTGGCCGGGCCCGGGCACCGGGGAGCTGTTTTTT.